A single sample gave rise to the 27 T cell receptor beta chains below, sequenced in a study of T cell repertoires in cytomegalovirus infection (dated by TCRdb to between 2018 and 2021). This sample was sequenced with an Illumina HiSeq 1500. The raw public reads went through TCRdb reprocessing: fastp at Q25, MiXCR clone calling, in-frame beta chains kept. CDR3 protein sequences are deduplicated, and each keeps its most common genes and DNA. This sample has hundreds of thousands of distinct CDR3 sequences in its table, and more than 20% of those were observed once. In total, the top ten clones hold 7% to 9% of the sample. Sequences were obtained from CD8+ T cells from PBMCs. The source is a human donor in good health (CMV status not recorded). Some clones in this sample may be carry-over from other donors' samples.

The gene calls are TRBV28 and TRBJ1-5; TRBD1 is a possible D gene (6 bases). The CDR3 is made up of 18 amino acids. V was pared by 4 bases and J by 2 bases, with 21 bases between. Germline V gene lookup returns CDR1 MDHEN and CDR2 SYDVKM. CDR3 region: CASSSPLLQGLGNQPQHF. The CDR3 DNA reads as TGTGCCAGCAGTTCCCCCCTCCTACAGGGTTTAGGCAATCAGCCCCAGCATTTT.

This clonotype was counted between two and nine times. This chain links TRBV12-3 or TRBV12-4 with TRBJ2-7; D gene uncertain. The V and J ends lost 6 bases and 3 bases respectively, with 9 bases between them. This CDR3 comprises 12 residues. Here the CDR3 reads CASSYDIYEQYF. The CDR3 nucleotides read TGTGCCAGCAGCTATGATATCTACGAGCAGTACTTC.

This clonotype was picked up many times. The chain uses TRBV12-3 or TRBV12-4 and TRBJ2-3; 13 bases fit TRBD2. The CDR3 runs 19 residues. V lost 4 bases, J lost 2 bases, and 12 bases stayed unmatched. The CDR3 coding sequence is TGTGCCAGCAGTTGGGAGCCGGGACTAGCGGGGACATTCACAGATACGCAGTATTTT. Translated: CASSWEPGLAGTFTDTQYF.

A remark on this clonotype: One end of the junction is discordant with germline, which a read error may explain. The chain has TRBV27 and TRBJ1-2; no clear D. CDR1 and CDR2 (germline): MNHEY, SMNVEV (reference sequence). This CDR3 contains 14 residues. The CDR3 coding sequence is TGTGCCAACAGTTTAATAGCCGGTGACTATGGCTACACCTTC. It encodes CANSLIAGDYGYTF.

This clonotype turned up a few times. The rearrangement joins TRBV20-1 to TRBJ2-7, with 7 bases that match TRBD1. Germline lookup yields CDR1 DFQATT and CDR2 SNEGSKA (reference sequence). The CDR3 is made up of 14 amino acids. V trimming: 1 base; J trimming: 3 bases; junction bases outside the gene matches: 6. The CDR3 sequence is CSARGVGQVYEQYV. The CDR3 DNA follows: TGCAGTGCTAGAGGGGTCGGACAGGTCTACGAGCAGTACGTC.

This clonotype was counted many times. The rearrangement uses TRBV6-2 or TRBV6-3 and TRBJ2-1, with D possibly being TRBD1 (6 bases). The CDR3 contains 14 residues. In germline, CDR1 is MNHEY, CDR2 SVGEGT. V lost 2 bases and J 6 bases, leaving 11 bases between the germline ends. CDR3 nucleotides: TGTGCCAGCAGTTACATACAGGGCTCCAATGAGCAGTTCTTC. This sequence encodes CASSYIQGSNEQFF.

The rearrangement uses TRBV5-1 and TRBJ1-4; a possible D gene is TRBD1 (6 bases). Germline CDR1 SGHRS, CDR2 YFSETQ. Between the trimmed V and J ends, which lost 1 base and 0 bases, there was a span of 10 bases. The CDR3 extends over 16 amino acids. The CDR3 sequence: CASSLRSGATNEKLFF. The CDR3 region has the DNA TGCGCCAGCAGCTTGCGTTCAGGGGCAACTAATGAAAAACTGTTTTTT.

This clonotype has a count of ten or more. J is TRBJ2-7 and V is TRBV6-2 or TRBV6-3; possible D gene TRBD1, 5 bases. This CDR3 region has 15 residues. From germline, CDR1 is MNHEY and CDR2 SVGEGT. The V end lost 2 bases, the J end lost 2 bases, and 13 bases lay between the germline ends. Here the CDR3 reads CASSYKGLFAYEQYV. The CDR3 region has the DNA TGTGCCAGCAGTTACAAGGGGCTCTTCGCCTACGAGCAGTACGTC.

In its sample, this clonotype was seen a few times. The chain joins TRBV24-1 to TRBJ2-3; 8 nucleotides match TRBD2. The CDR3 contains 13 residues. Germline loops: CDR1 KGHDR, CDR2 SFDVKD. The J segment lost 6 bases and the V segment lost 6 bases, leaving 4 bases of the junction unmatched. The CDR3 here is CATSLAGQDTQYF. The CDR3 DNA reads as TGTGCCACCAGTTTAGCGGGGCAGGATACGCAGTATTTT.

This clonotype was counted at least ten times. The chain uses TRBV19 and TRBJ2-1; the D gene is possibly TRBD2 (5 bases). This CDR3 is 15 amino acids long. Between the trimmed V and J ends, which lost 10 bases and 1 base, there was a span of 17 bases. The germline V gene has CDR1 LNHDA and CDR2 SQIVND (reference sequence). CDR3 amino acids: CATPWLAASYNEQFF. The CDR3 coding sequence is TGTGCCACCCCTTGGCTAGCCGCTTCCTACAATGAGCAGTTCTTC.

As concerns this clonotype: A much more abundant neighbour one base away suggests this may be a read error. Since no conserved phenylalanine or tryptophan closes the CDR3, a read error is the likely cause. The rearrangement links TRBV28 to TRBJ1-5; D unresolved. The CDR3 is 15 amino acids. V was trimmed by 3 bases and J by 4 bases, leaving 13 bases between them. Germline V CDR1 and CDR2: MDHEN, SYDVKM. Here the CDR3 reads CASSFFGKRNQPQHS. The CDR3 DNA reads as TGTGCCAGCAGTTTCTTCGGGAAAAGAAATCAGCCCCAGCATTCT.

This clonotype was seen at least ten times. The chain couples TRBV7-9 to TRBJ1-1; D not certain. V was shortened by 5 bases and J by 7 bases, with 14 bases between the two germline ends. Per germline, CDR1 SEHNR and CDR2 FQNEAQ (reference sequence). This CDR3 spans 13 amino acids. The DNA of the CDR3 is TGTGCCAGCAGCCCTAGAGATACTGGTGAAGCTTTCTTT. As protein: CASSPRDTGEAFF.

Here the CDR3 reads CVSSWIWDHEQYV. In DNA form, the CDR3 reads TGTGTCAGCAGTTGGATTTGGGACCACGAGCAGTACGTC. This chain links TRBV6-6 with TRBJ2-7; D might be TRBD1 or TRBD2, each matching 5 bases. This CDR3 is built from 13 residues. The V gene's germline CDR1 is MNHNY and CDR2 SVGAGI (reference sequence).

Concerning this clonotype itself: This may be a read error, as it is one base from a much larger clone. J is TRBJ1-2 and V is TRBV6-5, with unresolved D. From germline, CDR1 is MNHEY and CDR2 SVGAGI. Trimming left V 2 bases short and J 0 bases short, with 10 bases between. CDR3 length: 15 residues. CDR3 DNA: TGTGCCAGCAGTTACGGGGATGGAACTAACTATGGCTACACCTTC. Amino acid sequence: CASSYGDGTNYGYTF.

The table lists this clonotype with many counts. The chain joins TRBV7-6 to TRBJ2-3; perhaps D is TRBD1 or TRBD2 (5 bases each). This CDR3 is built from 17 residues. The V end was cut by 2 bases, the J end by 2 bases, with 17 bases between. CDR1 SGHVS and CDR2 FNYEAQ come from the germline V gene. The CDR3 spells CASSLSAPGPHTDTQYF. CDR3 bases: TGTGCCAGCAGCTTATCGGCCCCGGGGCCCCACACAGATACGCAGTATTTT.

The chain is built from TRBV5-6 and TRBJ2-6, with 10 bases that match TRBD1. The V gene's germline CDR1 is SGHDT and CDR2 YYEEEE. With V trimmed by 4 bases and J by 2 bases, 6 bases remained unmatched. The CDR3 contains 17 residues. CDR3 sequence (DNA): TGTGCCAGCAGCAGGGGACAGGGGAGGACTGGGGCCAACGTCCTGACTTTC. Its translation is CASSRGQGRTGANVLTF.

J is TRBJ2-1 and V is TRBV11-2, with 8 nucleotides matching TRBD2. V lost 6 bases to trimming and J lost 7 bases; unmatched junction nucleotides: 14. The CDR3 contains 16 residues. Germline-derived CDR1 and CDR2 are SGHAT and FQNNGV. CDR3 region: CASRYEPGLGRNEQFF. The DNA for the CDR3 is TGTGCCAGCAGATACGAACCGGGACTAGGTCGTAATGAGCAGTTCTTC.

This rearrangement joins TRBV11-3 to TRBJ2-1; 11 bases line up with TRBD2. In germline, CDR1 is SGHNT, CDR2 YENEEA. The V gene end was trimmed by 5 bases and the J gene end by 7 bases; junction bases not matched to a gene: 10. The CDR3 spans 16 residues. CDR3 nucleotides: TGTGCCAGCAGCAGATCCTTAGCGGGGGGGAGTAATGAGCAGTTCTTC. Amino acids: CASSRSLAGGSNEQFF.

The CDR3: CASSRAGDPYEQYV. The CDR3 DNA reads TGTGCCAGCAGTCGGGCAGGGGACCCCTACGAGCAGTACGTC. This chain links TRBV6-1 with TRBJ2-7, with D possibly TRBD1 on 6 matching bases. Trimming pared 5 bases from V and 2 bases from J, leaving 13 bases between. The germline V gene encodes CDR1 MNHNS and CDR2 SASEGT. This CDR3 is built from 14 residues.

This chain links TRBV27 with TRBJ2-5; D tentatively fits TRBD1 or TRBD2 (5 bases each). CDR1 is MNHEY and CDR2 is SMNVEV in the germline V gene (reference sequence). V lost 3 bases and J 5 bases, leaving 16 bases between the germline ends. The CDR3 covers 15 residues. CDR3 nucleotides: TGTGCCAGCAGTTTCCGGGCCTTCGAGGGGGAGACCCAGTACTTC. This translates into CASSFRAFEGETQYF.

This clonotype has a handful of counts. This rearrangement joins TRBV15 to TRBJ2-7; 8 bases map to TRBD1. The CDR3 is made up of 13 amino acids. Germline V lookup: CDR1 LNHNV, CDR2 YYDKDF (reference sequence). V was pared by 3 bases and J by 7 bases, with 5 bases of the junction left unmatched. The CDR3 DNA follows: TGTGCCACCAGCAGTTGGACAGGGAAGGAGCAGTACGTC. This encodes CATSSWTGKEQYV.

This clonotype turned up a few times. The chain joins TRBV4-1 to TRBJ2-1; the match to TRBD2 covers 8 bases. This CDR3 region has 16 residues. Per the germline V gene, CDR1 is MGHRA and CDR2 is YSYEKL. V lost 0 bases and J lost 2; bases outside the gene matches: 3. CDR3: CASSQDAAGAYNEQFF. CDR3 DNA sequence: TGCGCCAGCAGCCAAGATGCAGCGGGGGCCTACAATGAGCAGTTCTTC.

The gene calls are TRBV27 and TRBJ2-7; D remains ambiguous. The V end was cut by 3 bases, the J end by 9 bases, with 18 bases between. The CDR3 spans 14 residues. The V gene's germline CDR1 is MNHEY and CDR2 SMNVEV (reference sequence). In nucleotides, the CDR3 is TGTGCCAGCAGTTTGAATGGCGCCGAGTTGGCGCAGTACGTC. Amino acid sequence: CASSLNGAELAQYV.

This clonotype came up a few times. The chain joins TRBV28 to TRBJ2-2, with a weak D call TRBD1 (6 bases). The CDR3 has 15 residues. V was shortened by 4 bases and J by 3 bases, with 12 bases between the two germline ends. Per the germline V gene, CDR1 is MDHEN and CDR2 is SYDVKM. CDR3 DNA sequence: TGTGCCAGCAGTTCCCCAGGGGCCCACACCGGGGAGCTGTTTTTT. Protein sequence: CASSSPGAHTGELFF.

This clonotype was counted a few times. This chain links TRBV7-4 with TRBJ2-1, with D possibly matching TRBD1 (6 bases). Between the trimmed V and J ends, which lost 1 base and 6 bases, there was a span of 13 bases. The V gene's germline CDR1 is SGHVT and CDR2 SQSDAQ. CDR3 length: 15 residues. CDR3 in amino acids: CASSLGGKGGNEQFF. CDR3 sequence (DNA): TGTGCCAGCAGCTTAGGGGGGAAAGGGGGCAATGAGCAGTTCTTC.

The genes are TRBV20-1 and TRBJ2-2; D might be TRBD2 (6 bases). CDR1 is DFQATT and CDR2 is SNEGSKA in the germline V gene (reference sequence). The CDR3 has 14 amino acids. Trimming removed 3 bases from V and 4 bases from J, with 12 bases in between. The CDR3 DNA reads as TGCAGTGCTAGGGTGTTGGGGGGCACCGGGGAGCTGTTTTTT. Protein sequence: CSARVLGGTGELFF.

This clonotype was seen ten or more times. The chain couples TRBV7-2 to TRBJ1-4; D is perhaps TRBD1 (6 bases). The V end lost 5 bases, the J end lost 4 bases, and 11 bases lay between the germline ends. The CDR3 consists of 14 residues. The V gene's germline CDR1 is SGHTA and CDR2 FQGNSA. As DNA, the CDR3 is TGTGCCAGCAGCCGGGACACCTATAATGAAAAACTGTTTTTT. As protein: CASSRDTYNEKLFF.